The next 23 T cell receptor beta chains were all read from a single sample in a study of sequential checkpoint blockade in melanoma. Treatment noted: randomized to nivolumab then ipilimumab (arm A) or the reverse (arm B). Clones were sequenced by immunoSEQ multiplex PCR, and TCRdb holds only the in-frame ones, with some missing. The sample lists fewer than 35,000 clones, roughly 80% seen once, with roughly 22% in the top ten. Sequenced here: CD8+ T cells sorted from blood (inferred from file names), sampled from a patient given nivolumab and ipilimumab in sequence. All receptors come from a human donor with melanoma.

This chain uses TRBV2 with TRBJ2-1; no definite D call. This CDR3 is 14 amino acids long. Trimming removed 0 bases at V and 8 bases at J, with 11 bases between. From germline, CDR1 is SNHLY and CDR2 FYNNEI. The CDR3 DNA follows: TGTGCCAGCAGTGAAGCGCTTGTTCGGGATGAGCAGTTCTTC. This encodes CASSEALVRDEQFF.

The V gene is TRBV12-5, the J gene TRBJ2-1, with 8 positions matching TRBD2. The V gene's germline CDR1 is LGHNT and CDR2 FRNRAP. Trimming cost V 5 bases and J 2 bases; bases outside gene matches: 8. The CDR3 runs to 16 residues. The DNA of the CDR3 is TGTGCTAGTGGTAGAACGGGAGGGGTGCCCTACAATGAGCAGTTCTTC. As protein: CASGRTGGVPYNEQFF. Complete variable domain (other parts from reference TRBV12-5 and TRBJ2-1): DARVTQTPRHKVTEMGQEVTMRCQPILGHNTVFWYRQTMMQGLELLAYFRNRAPLDDSGMPKDRFSAEMPDATLATLKIQPSEPRDSAVYFCASGRTGGVPYNEQFFGPGTRLTVL.

The V and J genes are TRBV6-5 and TRBJ2-1; tentatively, D is TRBD1 (6 bases). With 2 bases removed from V and 1 base from J, the gap between germline ends came to 12 bases. The CDR3 runs to 16 residues. CDR1 and CDR2 from the germline V gene are MNHEY and SVGAGI. CDR3 amino acids: CASSYHPQGSYNEQFF. CDR3 nucleotides: TGTGCCAGCAGTTACCATCCACAGGGTTCCTACAATGAGCAGTTCTTC.

The chain couples TRBV4-1 to TRBJ1-1; tentatively, D is TRBD1 (5 bases). Between the trimmed V and J ends, which lost 6 bases and 1 base, there was a span of 18 bases. Germline V CDR1 and CDR2: MGHRA, YSYEKL. The CDR3 extends over 16 amino acids. The CDR3 region is CASRRNQGQSNTEAFF. The CDR3 coding sequence is TGCGCCAGCAGGCGAAATCAGGGTCAATCGAACACTGAAGCTTTCTTT.

V and J are TRBV6-1 and TRBJ1-5; tentative D call: TRBD1 (6 bases). The germline CDR1 and CDR2 sequences are MNHNS and SASEGT. Between the trimmed V and J ends, which lost 4 bases and 7 bases, there was a span of 17 bases. The CDR3 has 15 amino acids. The CDR3 sequence: CASSVARGGWQPQHF. The CDR3 DNA reads as TGTGCCAGCAGTGTCGCCAGGGGTGGATGGCAGCCCCAGCATTTT.

V is TRBV28 and J is TRBJ2-5, with TRBD2 matching 11 bases. V trimming: 5 bases; J trimming: 4 bases; junction bases outside the gene matches: 9. Germline values: CDR1 MDHEN, CDR2 SYDVKM. The CDR3 runs to 16 residues. This CDR3 is CASSRDTSGSLETQYF. For the CDR3, the DNA is TGTGCCAGCAGTCGAGATACTAGCGGGAGCTTAGAGACCCAGTACTTC.

This sequence joins TRBV5-1 and TRBJ2-7, with a tentative D call TRBD2 (6 bases). Trimming shortened V by 0 bases and J by 4 bases, and 11 bases separated the two germline ends. From germline, CDR1 is SGHRS and CDR2 YFSETQ. This CDR3 comprises 14 residues. CDR3 sequence reads: CASSLAGEGYEQYF. The CDR3, as DNA: TGCGCCAGCAGCTTGGCGGGAGAGGGGTACGAGCAGTACTTC. Combining the CDR3 with reference TRBV5-1 and TRBJ2-7 gives the whole variable domain KAGVTQTPRYLIKTRGQQVTLSCSPISGHRSVSWYQQTPGQGLQFLFEYFSETQRNKGNFPGRFSGRQFSNSRSEMNVSTLELGDSALYLCASSLAGEGYEQYFGPGTRLTVT.

The chain's CDR3 is CASRLLQGSDQPQHF. CDR3 nucleotides: TGTGCCAGCAGACTCCTTCAGGGGTCCGATCAGCCCCAGCATTTT. V and J are TRBV6-1 and TRBJ1-5; possible D gene TRBD1, 6 bases. V lost 6 bases, J lost 5 bases, and 17 bases lay in between. This CDR3 comprises 15 residues. Germline CDR1 and CDR2: MNHNS and SASEGT.

The chain combines TRBV27 with TRBJ2-1; D is unresolved. This CDR3 is built from 14 residues. Between the trimmed V and J ends, which lost 2 bases and 4 bases, there was a span of 9 bases. Germline V gene sequence: CDR1 MNHEY, CDR2 SMNVEV (reference sequence). The CDR3 loop is CASSLISTYNEQFF. CDR3 bases: TGTGCCAGCAGTTTAATTAGCACATACAATGAGCAGTTCTTC.

This rearrangement joins TRBV9 to TRBJ2-5; D perhaps matches TRBD2 (7 bases). With the DNA end fitting TRBJ2-7 better, the J assignment may be wrong. The CDR3 has 15 amino acids. Germline CDR1 is SGDLS and CDR2 is YYNGEE. The CDR3 spells CASSAGGGRTYEQYF. CDR3 in DNA: TGTGCCAGCAGCGCTGGGGGGGGCCGAACCTACGAGCAGTACTTC.

The rearrangement joins TRBV9 to TRBJ2-1, with D tentatively TRBD1 (6 bases). This CDR3 has 14 amino acids. V shed 4 bases and J shed 6 bases, with 14 bases lying between them. Germline CDR1 SGDLS, CDR2 YYNGEE. Here the CDR3 reads CASSSRDTPNEQFF. CDR3 in DNA: TGTGCCAGCAGCTCCAGGGACACCCCCAATGAGCAGTTCTTC.

This sequence joins TRBV9 and TRBJ1-2; no reliable D call. The germline V gene has CDR1 SGDLS and CDR2 YYNGEE. The CDR3 has 16 residues. With 2 bases removed from V and 3 bases from J, the gap between germline ends came to 17 bases. The CDR3, as DNA: TGTGCCAGCAGCGTCCCTACAGAGAACTCAGACTATGGCTACACCTTC. Protein product: CASSVPTENSDYGYTF.

This clone has only a few counts. The genes are TRBV19 and TRBJ2-1; D is ambiguous. V lost 6 bases and J lost 4, with 4 bases in between. This CDR3 is 11 amino acids long. Germline CDR1 LNHDA, CDR2 SQIVND (reference sequence). CDR3 DNA sequence: TGTGCCAGTAGCAAATACAATGAGCAGTTCTTC. This gives the protein CASSKYNEQFF.

The chain uses TRBV27 and TRBJ2-3; 9 bases are a match to TRBD2. Germline V gives CDR1 MNHEY, CDR2 SMNVEV (reference sequence). This CDR3 contains 15 residues. The junction had 5 bases not matched to a gene; V was cut back by 3 bases and J by 4 bases. This chain's CDR3 is CASSFSGRKADTQYF. The CDR3 coding sequence is TGTGCCAGCAGTTTTAGCGGGAGAAAGGCAGATACGCAGTATTTT.

The rearrangement uses TRBV7-8 and TRBJ2-2; possibly TRBD2 for D (5 bases). Germline V lookup: CDR1 SGHVS, CDR2 FQNEAQ. The CDR3 runs to 16 residues. V gave up 1 base and J gave up 0 bases, with 9 bases separating them. The CDR3 DNA is TGTGCCAGCAGCTTAGGGATCGGGACGAACACCGGGGAGCTGTTTTTT. Translation gives CASSLGIGTNTGELFF.

The CDR3 reads CASSFVTGEWHTEAFF. CDR3 DNA sequence: TGTGCCAGCAGCTTTGTGACAGGGGAGTGGCACACTGAAGCTTTCTTT. V is TRBV5-4 and J is TRBJ1-1; 8 bases fit TRBD1. The CDR3 runs 16 residues. Germline CDR1 reads SGHNT; CDR2 reads YYREEE (reference sequence). V trimming: 2 bases; J trimming: 3 bases; junction bases outside the gene matches: 9.

This clone occurred a few times. This rearrangement joins TRBV2 to TRBJ2-2; 9 bases agree with TRBD1. The germline V gene has CDR1 SNHLY and CDR2 FYNNEI. CDR3 length equals 15 residues. J gave up 4 bases and V 6 bases, and 6 bases lay outside the gene matches. The DNA of the CDR3 is TGTGCCAGCAGCCGGGACAGGGATCTCACCGGGGAGCTGTTTTTT. Protein: CASSRDRDLTGELFF.

The chain uses TRBV19 and TRBJ2-1; D gene unclear. Germline V CDR1 and CDR2: LNHDA, SQIVND (reference sequence). Trimming left V 1 base short and J 2 bases short, with 3 bases between. This CDR3 has 13 residues. For the CDR3, the DNA is TGTGCCAGTAGTATAGTAACCTACAATGAGCAGTTCTTC. Amino acids: CASSIVTYNEQFF.

This clone has only one observation. The chain has TRBV12-5 and TRBJ2-1; the D gene is possibly TRBD2 (6 bases). Germline V gene lookup returns CDR1 LGHNT and CDR2 FRNRAP. This CDR3 is built from 14 residues. Trimming took off 1 base at V and 6 bases at J, with 10 bases between the two ends. CDR3 in DNA: TGTGCTAGTGGTTTGGGAGGGGAGGTCAATGAGCAGTTCTTC. Translation: CASGLGGEVNEQFF.

V gene TRBV4-2 combines with J gene TRBJ2-1, with a possible D match to TRBD2 (5 bases). Trimming cost V 0 bases and J 4 bases, with 19 bases left between them. CDR1 and CDR2 (germline): LGHNA, YNFKEQ. The CDR3 loop spans 18 amino acids. CDR3 in amino acids: CASSQERKLGLLYNEQFF. CDR3 in DNA: TGTGCCAGCAGCCAAGAGCGCAAACTAGGATTACTGTACAATGAGCAGTTCTTC.

The rearrangement links TRBV7-6 to TRBJ2-2, with 8 bases identical to TRBD2. Germline V gene lookup returns CDR1 SGHVS and CDR2 FNYEAQ. The CDR3 has 16 amino acids. V was clipped by 4 bases and J by 2 bases; unmatched bases: 6. CDR3 nucleotides: TGTGCCAGCAGCTCTAAAGCGGGAGTAAACACCGGGGAGCTGTTTTTT. Encoded protein: CASSSKAGVNTGELFF.

The J gene is TRBJ2-5, the V gene TRBV15, with TRBD1 as a possible D gene (5 bases). Trimming removed 1 base from V and 3 bases from J, with 15 bases in between. CDR1 is LNHNV, CDR2 YYDKDF, per germline (reference sequence). The CDR3 has 16 amino acids. The CDR3, as DNA: TGTGCCACCAGCAGAGTAGCAGGGCGTCCCGAAGAGACCCAGTACTTC. Amino acids: CATSRVAGRPEETQYF.

In nucleotides, the CDR3 is TGTGCCAGCAGCTTCCCGGGGGGGCGCAGGGAAAAACTGTTTTTT. This gives the protein CASSFPGGRREKLFF. The chain is built from TRBV7-6 and TRBJ1-4; D perhaps matches TRBD1 (6 bases). V was cut by 3 bases and J by 8 bases, with 16 bases left in between. In germline, CDR1 is SGHVS, CDR2 FNYEAQ. The CDR3 is 15 amino acids.